The 5 T cell receptor beta chains listed next were all sequenced from one sample in a study of technical replicates of blood from a handful of donors. Assay used: immunoSEQ multiplex PCR; TCRdb lists only in-frame clones, some missing. The sample shows 70,000 to 95,000 clones, around 97% of them seen only once. The sequenced material came from T cells isolated from PBMCs. The receptors come from a human donor in good health.

The J gene is TRBJ2-2, the V gene TRBV5-6; the match to TRBD2 covers 13 bases. CDR1 and CDR2 (germline): SGHDT, YYEEEE. The CDR3 loop spans 17 amino acids. J was trimmed by 0 bases and V by 4 bases; bases with no gene match: 3. Here the CDR3 reads CASSQTSGRTNTGELFF. In nucleotides, the CDR3 is TGTGCCAGCAGCCAGACTAGCGGGAGGACGAACACCGGGGAGCTGTTTTTT.

The chain is built from TRBV4-3 and TRBJ2-7, with a weak D call TRBD1 (6 bases). V was trimmed by 2 bases and J by 3 bases, leaving 14 bases between them. This CDR3 is built from 15 residues. Germline V CDR1 and CDR2: LGHNA, YSLEER. The CDR3 loop is CASSQTGLGDYEQYF. DNA for the CDR3: TGCGCCAGCAGCCAAACAGGGTTGGGAGACTACGAGCAGTACTTC.

The chain has TRBV11-2 and TRBJ1-1, with a tentative D call TRBD1 (5 bases). Germline lookup yields CDR1 SGHAT and CDR2 FQNNGV. The CDR3 consists of 13 residues. Trimming stripped 9 bases from V and 11 bases from J, with 22 bases between. Here the CDR3 DNA reads TGTGCCAGTCTCAATAGGGGCAGTGGAAGCGCTTTCTTT. It is translated as CASLNRGSGSAFF. Full variable domain (rest looked up from reference TRBV11-2 and TRBJ1-1): EAGVAQSPRYKIIEKRQSVAFWCNPISGHATLYWYQQILGQGPKLLIQFQNNGVVDDSQLPKDRFSAERLKGVDSTLKIQPAKLEDSAVYLCASLNRGSGSAFFGQGTRLTVV.

The CDR3 coding sequence is TGTGCCAGCGGGGACAGGGGTAATGAAAAACTGTTTTTT. It codes for CASGDRGNEKLFF. The V and J genes are TRBV2 and TRBJ1-4, with TRBD1 identical over 10 bases. CDR1 and CDR2 (germline): SNHLY, FYNNEI. Trimming took 8 bases from V and 4 from J; bases not matched to a gene: 1. The length of the CDR3 is 13 residues.

In the case of this clone: The sample has other DNA sequences that encode this CDR3 too. V usage is TRBV28 and J usage is TRBJ1-5; D uncertain. Germline CDR1 MDHEN, CDR2 SYDVKM. This CDR3 has 11 amino acids. V was shortened by 3 bases and J by 6 bases, with 3 bases between the two germline ends. CDR3 nucleotide sequence: TGTGCCAGCAGTTTTAGTCAGCCCCAGCATTTT. Residues: CASSFSQPQHF.